One T cell receptor beta chain is described in this entry. Treatment described: preoperative locoregional IRX-2 cytokine immunotherapy. Samples came from a phase Ib trial of preoperative locoregional IRX-2 cytokine immunotherapy. Repertoires were generated with immunoSEQ multiplex PCR, while TCRdb's copy carries only in-frame clones and drops some. Here the sample spans some 19,000 clones, around four fifths being singletons. The sample originates from a study of preoperative IRX-2 immunotherapy in early breast cancer. The CDR3 is 15 amino acids. The V and J ends lost 6 bases and 3 bases respectively, with 17 bases between them. Germline V gene lookup returns CDR1 LNHDA and CDR2 SQIVND (reference sequence).

This sequence joins TRBV19 and TRBJ1-2; a weak D match, TRBD1 (5 bases). This TCR was sampled from a human donor with breast cancer. The material was lymph node tissue, obtained after IRX-2 immunotherapy. The CDR3 loop is CASRGEGRVDYGYTF. In DNA form, the CDR3 reads TGTGCCAGTAGGGGTGAAGGCAGGGTGGACTATGGCTACACCTTC.